Following are 10 T cell receptor beta chains from one sample sequenced in a study of identifying expanded T cells in peripheral blood. TCRdb's table, derived via immunoSEQ multiplex PCR, lists solely in-frame clones and lacks some. This table has around 120,000 clones, less than 90% appearing once. The sample consisted of blood. The receptors were sampled from a person aged 18 to 70 in good health.

The CDR3 coding sequence is TGTGCCAGCAGCTACCGGGACAGGGAAATATATGGCTACACCTTC. Its translation is CASSYRDREIYGYTF. The J gene is TRBJ1-2, the V gene TRBV5-6; 9 bases agree with TRBD1. This CDR3 comprises 15 residues. Germline assignment: CDR1 SGHDT and CDR2 YYEEEE. The J segment lost 5 bases and the V segment lost 3 bases, leaving 8 bases of the junction unmatched.

The chain couples TRBV5-1 to TRBJ1-1; tentative D call: TRBD1 (6 bases). CDR3 length: 13 amino acids. Trimming removed 4 bases at V and 0 bases at J, with 7 bases between. Germline V lookup: CDR1 SGHRS, CDR2 YFSETQ. The CDR3 nucleotides are TGCGCCAGCAGCCGACAGGTGAACACTGAAGCTTTCTTT. Its protein product is CASSRQVNTEAFF.

This sequence joins TRBV28 and TRBJ2-7; tentatively, D is TRBD1 (5 bases). V gave up 3 bases and J gave up 0 bases, with 9 bases separating them. The germline gives CDR1 MDHEN, CDR2 SYDVKM. The CDR3 has 14 amino acids. The CDR3 region is CASSFDRSSYEQYF. The DNA for the CDR3 is TGTGCCAGCAGTTTTGACAGAAGCTCCTACGAGCAGTACTTC.

This chain uses TRBV11-3 with TRBJ1-1; D gene ambiguous. V dropped 0 bases and J dropped 0 bases, with 5 bases sitting between them. The CDR3 has 14 amino acids. Looked up from germline, CDR1 is SGHNT and CDR2 is YENEEA. CDR3 nucleotides: TGTGCCAGCAGCTTAGAACCCATGAACACTGAAGCTTTCTTT. It encodes CASSLEPMNTEAFF.

The chain links TRBV30 to TRBJ1-1; no definite D call. CDR3 length: 12 amino acids. V dropped 1 base and J dropped 8 bases, with 11 bases sitting between them. CDR1 is GTSNPN, CDR2 SVGIG, per germline (reference sequence). CDR3 DNA sequence: TGTGCCTGGAGTGCGGTGCCGGCGGAAGCTTTCTTT. It specifies CAWSAVPAEAFF.

The V and J genes are TRBV30 and TRBJ1-3; no firm D call. CDR1 is GTSNPN and CDR2 is SVGIG in the germline V gene (reference sequence). The CDR3 totals 15 residues. With 0 bases removed from V and 2 bases from J, the gap between germline ends came to 11 bases. The CDR3 DNA reads TGTGCCTGGAGTGTGGATAATCAGGCTGGAAACACCATATATTTT. Translating gives CAWSVDNQAGNTIYF.

The V call is TRBV5-4, the J call TRBJ1-2; D call uncertain. The CDR3 consists of 13 residues. The germline CDR1 and CDR2 sequences are SGHNT and YYREEE (reference sequence). Trimming removed 4 bases from V and 0 bases from J, with 7 bases in between. CDR3 in amino acids: CASSSEANYGYTF. CDR3 coding DNA: TGTGCCAGCAGCAGCGAAGCTAACTATGGCTACACCTTC.

V gene TRBV2 combines with J gene TRBJ1-1, with 7 nucleotides matching TRBD1. Germline CDR1 and CDR2: SNHLY and FYNNEI. This CDR3 has 14 amino acids. The junction had 3 bases not matched to a gene; V was cut back by 5 bases and J by 0 bases. CDR3 sequence reads: CASSPGQMNTEAFF. CDR3 in DNA: TGTGCCAGCAGTCCGGGACAGATGAACACTGAAGCTTTCTTT. Together with reference TRBV2 and TRBJ1-1, the CDR3 gives the full variable domain: EPEVTQTPSHQVTQMGQEVILRCVPISNHLYFYWYRQILGQKVEFLVSFYNNEISEKSEIFDDQFSVERPDGSNFTLKIRSTKLEDSAMYFCASSPGQMNTEAFFGQGTRLTVV.

V and J are TRBV5-4 and TRBJ2-7, with D possibly TRBD2 on 7 matching bases. This CDR3 is 15 amino acids long. Trimming removed 4 bases at V and 4 bases at J, with 18 bases between. Looked up from germline, CDR1 is SGHNT and CDR2 is YYREEE (reference sequence). CDR3 DNA: TGTGCCAGCAGCCGGGCGGGGGCCTTCCTGTACGAGCAGTACTTC. Protein: CASSRAGAFLYEQYF.

This rearrangement joins TRBV10-2 to TRBJ2-3; 7 bases agree with TRBD2. The J segment lost 0 bases and the V segment lost 5 bases, leaving 5 bases of the junction unmatched. Germline CDR1 is WSHSY and CDR2 is SAAADI. The CDR3 sequence is 15 residues long. The CDR3 here is CASSFQRGSTDTQYF. The CDR3 nucleotides are TGCGCCAGCAGTTTCCAGCGGGGAAGCACAGATACGCAGTATTTT.